The 13 T cell receptor beta chains reported below all come from one sample, sequenced in a study of CD8+ T cells in alopecia areata. The treatment here: oral pan-JAK inhibitor, 5-10 mg twice daily. Investigators isolated RNA and reverse transcribed it into cDNA to act as the sequencing template. Data came from immunoSEQ multiplex PCR; TCRdb stores just in-frame clones and leaves some out. Of 70,000 or so clones in the sample, approximately 29% were seen once. Specimen: CD8+ T cells sorted from blood, collected at week 4, from a patient treated with tofacitinib. These receptors originate from a human donor with alopecia areata.

The chain uses TRBV10-3 and TRBJ2-7, with D perhaps matching TRBD1 or TRBD2 (5 bases each). CDR3 size: 13 residues. Trimming removed 10 bases from V and 3 bases from J, with 16 bases in between. CDR1 and CDR2 from the germline V gene are ENHRY and SYGVKD. The CDR3 DNA reads TGTGCCACCCTGGGGGAGAACAGCTACGAGCAGTACTTC. It translates to CATLGENSYEQYF.

V is TRBV7-4 and J is TRBJ1-1; a weak D match, TRBD1 (5 bases). Germline-derived CDR1 and CDR2 are SGHVT and SQSDAQ. Between the trimmed V and J ends, which lost 4 bases and 1 base, there was a span of 16 bases. The length of the CDR3 is 16 residues. DNA for the CDR3: TGTGCCAGCAGCTATCGATTCCCCGGGGGGAACACTGAAGCTTTCTTT. This codes for CASSYRFPGGNTEAFF.

This chain joins TRBV7-9 and TRBJ2-1, with 13 bases matching TRBD2. The V gene end was trimmed by 5 bases and the J gene end by 4 bases; junction bases not matched to a gene: 5. The CDR3 is 16 residues long. CDR1 and CDR2 (germline): SEHNR, FQNEAQ (reference sequence). The CDR3 sequence is CASSPRTSGSYNEQFF. DNA for the CDR3: TGTGCCAGCAGCCCAAGGACTAGCGGGAGTTACAATGAGCAGTTCTTC.

This clone was recorded a few times. V is TRBV6-5 and J is TRBJ2-1; 7 bases align to TRBD2. This CDR3 is built from 15 residues. V was pared by 6 bases and J by 4 bases, with 9 bases of the junction left unmatched. CDR1 MNHEY and CDR2 SVGAGI come from the germline V gene. The CDR3 protein is CASSSTSAGYNEQFF. For the CDR3, the DNA is TGTGCCAGCAGCTCTACTAGCGCAGGATACAATGAGCAGTTCTTC.

The chain joins TRBV30 to TRBJ1-4, with TRBD1 identical over 9 bases. The V gene's germline CDR1 is GTSNPN and CDR2 SVGIG (reference sequence). V lost 4 bases to trimming and J lost 4 bases; unmatched junction nucleotides: 4. The CDR3 covers 14 residues. CDR3 sequence: CAWTQGASNEKLFF. The CDR3 nucleotides read TGTGCCTGGACACAGGGGGCGAGTAATGAAAAACTGTTTTTT. Full variable domain (remainder filled in from reference TRBV30 and TRBJ1-4): SQTIHQWPATLVQPVGSPLSLECTVEGTSNPNLYWYRQAAGRGLQLLFYSVGIGQISSEVPQNLSASRPQDRQFILSSKKLLLSDSGFYLCAWTQGASNEKLFFGSGTQLSVL.

J is TRBJ2-2 and V is TRBV6-5, with D uncertain. V was trimmed by 6 bases and J by 7 bases, leaving 15 bases between them. The CDR3 runs 14 residues. The germline V gene has CDR1 MNHEY and CDR2 SVGAGI. CDR3: CASSSTGRVGELFF. Written as DNA, the CDR3 is TGTGCCAGCAGCTCAACTGGTCGTGTCGGGGAGCTGTTTTTT.

This clone has a handful of counts. This chain uses TRBV29-1 with TRBJ2-7, with D possibly matching TRBD1 (5 bases). This CDR3 is 13 amino acids long. V shed 2 bases and J shed 5 bases, with 13 bases lying between them. Per the germline V gene, CDR1 is SQVTM and CDR2 is ANQGSEA. CDR3 sequence: CSVEPGTGHEQYF. DNA for the CDR3: TGCAGCGTTGAACCGGGCACAGGCCACGAGCAGTACTTC.

This clone was observed a handful of times. The V and J genes are TRBV5-1 and TRBJ2-7; D is unresolved. Trimming stripped 1 base from V and 0 bases from J, with 5 bases between. The CDR3 length is 13 residues. The germline gives CDR1 SGHRS, CDR2 YFSETQ. CDR3 nucleotide sequence: TGCGCCAGCAGCTTGCAATCCTCCTACGAGCAGTACTTC. This codes for CASSLQSSYEQYF.

J is TRBJ2-7 and V is TRBV4-2, with 12 bases aligning to TRBD2. This CDR3 has 18 residues. The junction had 8 bases not matched to a gene; V was cut back by 1 base and J by 1 base. CDR1 LGHNA and CDR2 YNFKEQ come from the germline V gene. The CDR3 is CASSQGGRTSGISYEQYF. CDR3 nucleotide sequence: TGTGCCAGCAGCCAAGGTGGCAGGACTAGCGGGATTTCCTACGAGCAGTACTTC.

The chain combines TRBV29-1 with TRBJ2-7, with D tentatively TRBD2 (5 bases). This CDR3 comprises 14 residues. V lost 6 bases and J lost 1, with 16 bases in between. The germline gives CDR1 SQVTM, CDR2 ANQGSEA. CDR3 DNA: TGCAGCGTAGAAAGCCCGGACTCTTCCTACGAGCAGTACTTC. Translated, it gives CSVESPDSSYEQYF.

The V and J genes are TRBV11-2 and TRBJ2-7; tentatively, D is TRBD1 (6 bases). CDR3 length equals 14 residues. Germline V gene data show CDR1 as SGHAT and CDR2 as FQNNGV. Trimming cost V 1 base and J 0 bases, with 7 bases left between them. The CDR3 DNA reads TGTGCCAGCAGCTTAGTGGGGGCCTCCTACGAGCAGTACTTC. It translates to CASSLVGASYEQYF.

The DNA of the CDR3 is TGCAGCGTTGAAGATCGGGGGGTCCACTACAATGAGCAGTTCTTC. It translates to CSVEDRGVHYNEQFF. The chain employs TRBV29-1 and TRBJ2-1; 7 bases agree with TRBD2. Germline-derived CDR1 and CDR2 are SQVTM and ANQGSEA. The CDR3 is 15 residues long. V dropped 0 bases and J dropped 3; count of bases not matched to a gene: 5.

The V gene is TRBV7-3, the J gene TRBJ2-3; D may be TRBD1 (5 bases). Trimming cost V 5 bases and J 2 bases, with 8 bases left between them. CDR1 SGHTA and CDR2 FQGTGA come from the germline V gene. This CDR3 comprises 13 residues. Written as DNA, the CDR3 is TGTGCCAGCAGCCTTGGGGCCACAGATACGCAGTATTTT. This encodes CASSLGATDTQYF.